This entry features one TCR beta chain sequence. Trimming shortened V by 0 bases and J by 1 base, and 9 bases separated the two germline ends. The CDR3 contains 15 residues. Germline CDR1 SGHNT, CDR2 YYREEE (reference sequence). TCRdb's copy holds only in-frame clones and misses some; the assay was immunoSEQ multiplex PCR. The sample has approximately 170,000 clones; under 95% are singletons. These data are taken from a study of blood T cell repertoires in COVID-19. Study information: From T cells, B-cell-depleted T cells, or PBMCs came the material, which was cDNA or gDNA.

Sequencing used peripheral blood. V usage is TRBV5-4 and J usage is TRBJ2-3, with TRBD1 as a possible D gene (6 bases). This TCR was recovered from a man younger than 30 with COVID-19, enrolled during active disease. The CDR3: CASSLEGGRTDTQYF. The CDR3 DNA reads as TGTGCCAGCAGCTTGGAAGGGGGACGCACAGATACGCAGTATTTT.